This T cell receptor beta chain stems from a study of regulatory T cells in long-lasting Graves disease (dated by TCRdb to the early 2020s). A note on the overall study: Persistent Graves' disease was defined as antithyroid drug treatment for over 5 years with persistently positive TSH receptor autoantibodies. Persistent Graves' disease patients were compared with newly diagnosed Graves' disease patients by peripheral blood TCR sequencing and RNA sequencing. The study was registered as a clinical trial and conducted in China. TCR sequencing covered some 13 persistent and 20 newly diagnosed Graves' disease patients, approximately 33 samples in total. Persistent Graves' disease patients in the clinical cohort had taken antithyroid drugs for 9 to 11 years on average.

The full study reports these points: TRBV28, TRBJ1-2 and TRBJ2-5 were preferentially used in persistent disease, while TRBV20-1 and TRBJ2-1 were favored in newly diagnosed disease. Sequencing and analysis were limited to the TCR beta chain. The authors acknowledged the small sample size as a limitation that may reduce accuracy. The study examined only peripheral blood because the primary lesion, thyroid tissue, could not be accessed. Compared with newly diagnosed patients, patients with persistent Graves' disease had lower TCR Shannon entropy and fewer highly expanded clones, which suggests clonal expansion. Persistent patients shared more public clonotypes among themselves (roughly 2,700) than newly diagnosed patients did (about 900).

Taken with the paper, the label for time point translates to: persistent/refractory GD, antithyroid drugs over 5 years with positive TRAb. For both TCR sequencing and RNA sequencing, RNA was extracted from PBMCs using TRIzol. The diagnosis of Graves' disease followed American Thyroid Association guidelines. Patients for the study were recruited at an endocrinology department in Xi'an, China. From each patient, about 8.9 milliliters of peripheral blood was collected into an EDTA anticoagulant tube. Ficoll Paque Plus density gradient separation was used to isolate PBMCs, and no further T cell sorting was done. An Agilent 2100 Bioanalyzer and agarose gel were used to check RNA quality, while a NanoDrop 2000 measured RNA concentration. The method behind the library was multiplex PCR. These reads were obtained on an Illumina HiSeq 4000. CDR3 regions were amplified by Arm-PCR with iRepertoire HTBI primers to construct TCR beta libraries. PCR products were gel purified before sequencing. From the authors' description of their analysis: A total of fewer than 65 TRBV and 14 TRBJ segments were identified across samples and were used for gene usage analysis of CDR3 amino acid clonotypes. Filtered high-quality paired reads were merged into contigs using COPE and FqMerger. Contigs were aligned with BLAST to IMGT TRBV, TRBD and TRBJ reference genes, and CDR3 was defined per IMGT. Any clonotype with a frequency above 0.1% was classified as a highly expanded clone. Shannon entropy was used to measure repertoire diversity, and the Gini coefficient was used to measure V-J evenness. Clonotypes shared by more than one individual were considered public. TCRdb passed the public sequencing reads through fastp at Q25 and MiXCR, retaining productive beta sequences. Every entry covers one CDR3 protein and lists the most common genes and DNA from its rows. These V and J calls rely on TCRdb rather than the paper's analysis. Here the sample has some 370,000 distinct CDR3 sequences; around 20% occur a single time. The ten largest make up around 20% of the sample.

The germline V end is reduced by 3 bases and the J end by 8 bases; junction bases left unmatched: 9. The CDR3 measures 15 amino acids from cysteine to phenylalanine. The retained sequence is limited to the CDR3, 45 bases, with the frame set at the first base. The CDR1 and CDR2 encoded by the germline V gene (reference sequence) are MNHEY and SMNVEV. The table lists this clonotype with many counts. The specificity of this receptor is unknown. Nothing much larger sits one base from this clone, and base qualities are not available. This sequence was found in a female donor with Graves disease. Sequencing was performed on peripheral blood mononuclear cells (PBMCs), taken when the disease was refractory, from a patient treated with antithyroid drugs. The chain was built from TRBV27 and TRBJ1-4, with TRBD1 identical over 7 junction bases. CDR3 protein: CASSLIGGFNEKLFF. DNA sequence: TGTGCCAGCAGTTTGATAGGGGGCTTCAACGAAAAACTGTTTTTT.